Each of the 14 T cell receptor beta chains below was sequenced from the same sample in a study of blood T cell repertoires in COVID-19. The assay was immunoSEQ multiplex PCR, and TCRdb's table has in-frame clones only and misses some. The data show a few hundred thousand clones, with 87% seen just once and under 6% held by the top ten. The source material was PBMCs or T cells enriched from blood (not recorded which). These receptors were taken from a woman aged 25 to 39 who had recovered from COVID-19.

The chain uses TRBV7-9 and TRBJ1-1; no clear D. V lost 7 bases to trimming and J lost 4 bases, with 7 bases between them. Germline CDR1 and CDR2: SEHNR and FQNEAQ (reference sequence). The CDR3 sequence is 11 residues long. CDR3 residues: CASTVATEAFF. The CDR3 DNA reads TGTGCCAGCACCGTGGCCACTGAAGCTTTCTTT.

This chain joins TRBV18 and TRBJ1-1; tentatively, D is TRBD1 (5 bases). Germline-derived CDR1 and CDR2 are KGHSH and LQKENI. The CDR3 runs 14 residues. The ends were cut back, 1 base at V and 4 bases at J, with 10 bases in the middle. The CDR3: CASSPLMGRTEAFF. The CDR3 coding sequence is TGTGCCAGCTCACCACTGATGGGGCGCACTGAAGCTTTCTTT.

This rearrangement joins TRBV29-1 to TRBJ1-4; D is possibly TRBD1 (5 bases). V was cut by 4 bases and J by 8 bases, with 11 bases left in between. The V gene's germline CDR1 is SQVTM and CDR2 ANQGSEA. This CDR3 comprises 12 residues. The CDR3 DNA reads TGCAGCGTTGTACTCGCAGGGGAAAAACTGTTTTTT. Residues: CSVVLAGEKLFF.

The rearrangement joins TRBV27 to TRBJ1-5, with D unresolved. V was clipped by 4 bases and J by 2 bases, with 15 bases between them. The CDR3 extends over 16 amino acids. Germline V lookup: CDR1 MNHEY, CDR2 SMNVEV (reference sequence). The CDR3 DNA follows: TGTGCCAGCAGTTCCACCGGAGACCAGCGCAATCAGCCCCAGCATTTT. The encoded protein is CASSSTGDQRNQPQHF.

V and J are TRBV6-5 and TRBJ1-2; weak D call: TRBD1 (5 bases). CDR1 and CDR2 from the germline V gene are MNHEY and SVGAGI. The CDR3 contains 13 residues. V was clipped by 7 bases and J by 8 bases, with 17 bases between them. The CDR3 loop reads CASTNARVGGYTF. The CDR3 DNA sequence: TGTGCCAGCACCAACGCCAGGGTGGGCGGCTACACCTTC.

The gene calls are TRBV2 and TRBJ1-1, with D possibly matching TRBD1 (5 bases). Germline V gene data show CDR1 as SNHLY and CDR2 as FYNNEI. CDR3 length equals 11 residues. With 6 bases removed from V and 10 bases from J, the gap between germline ends came to 12 bases. CDR3 region: CASSVGGIAFF. The CDR3 DNA reads as TGTGCCAGCAGCGTGGGGGGGATAGCTTTCTTT.

This clone was counted once. The chain has TRBV6-1 and TRBJ2-7, with a possible D match to TRBD2 (5 bases). CDR1 and CDR2 from the germline V gene are MNHNS and SASEGT. The germline V and J ends were trimmed by 6 bases and 3 bases, with 15 bases remaining between them. The CDR3 is 14 residues long. CDR3 amino acids: CASSPGRVVYEQYF. The DNA for the CDR3 is TGTGCCAGCAGCCCCGGGCGGGTGGTCTACGAGCAGTACTTC.

The chain recombines TRBV2 with TRBJ1-2; TRBD1 aligns across 9 bases. Germline lookup yields CDR1 SNHLY and CDR2 FYNNEI. With 2 bases clipped from V and 8 bases from J, the junction kept 6 bases outside the gene matches. This CDR3 region has 14 residues. CDR3 sequence (DNA): TGTGCCAGCAGTGAATGGGGACAGGGCGACGGCTACACCTTC. Encoded protein: CASSEWGQGDGYTF.

This chain connects TRBV13 to TRBJ2-1; 14 nucleotides agree with TRBD2. With 5 bases clipped from V and 2 bases from J, the junction kept 5 bases outside the gene matches. The CDR3 has 17 residues. The germline V gene encodes CDR1 PRHDT and CDR2 FYEKMQ (reference sequence). DNA of the CDR3: TGTGCCAGCAGCAGCCGACTAGCGGGGGGGACCTACAATGAGCAGTTCTTC. It is translated as CASSSRLAGGTYNEQFF.

As DNA, the CDR3 is TGTGCCAGCAGAAAATCAGACAGGTTAAATCAGCCCCAGCATTTT. Amino acid sequence: CASRKSDRLNQPQHF. This sequence joins TRBV6-5 and TRBJ1-5, with D possibly TRBD1 on 6 matching bases. The CDR3 totals 15 residues. Germline CDR1 reads MNHEY; CDR2 reads SVGAGI. Trimming took off 6 bases at V and 4 bases at J, with 16 bases between the two ends.

The DNA for the CDR3 is TGTGCCAGTAGCCTAGCGACGAGGAACACTGAAGCTTTCTTT. This translates into CASSLATRNTEAFF. The rearrangement uses TRBV19 and TRBJ1-1; no definite D call. Looked up from germline, CDR1 is LNHDA and CDR2 is SQIVND (reference sequence). V shed 6 bases and J shed 1 base, with 12 bases lying between them. The CDR3 sequence is 14 residues long.

The chain links TRBV9 to TRBJ1-2; 7 bases are shared with TRBD1. CDR3 length: 15 residues. The germline gives CDR1 SGDLS, CDR2 YYNGEE. V shed 4 bases and J 0 bases; nucleotides not matched to a gene: 6. In DNA, the CDR3 is TGTGCCAGCAGCAGAGAGACAGGGTCTAACTATGGCTACACCTTC. It is translated as CASSRETGSNYGYTF.

The chain links TRBV6-5 to TRBJ2-2; possibly TRBD2 for D (5 bases). V gave up 7 bases and J gave up 2 bases, with 11 bases separating them. This CDR3 is built from 14 residues. CDR1 is MNHEY and CDR2 is SVGAGI in the germline V gene. The CDR3 loop is CASTGLANTGELFF. For the CDR3, the DNA is TGTGCCAGCACCGGGCTAGCTAACACCGGGGAGCTGTTTTTT.

The CDR3 sequence is CASSPSHSDTLNTGELFF. The DNA for the CDR3 is TGTGCCAGCTCACCGTCGCATTCAGATACCCTTAACACCGGGGAGCTGTTTTTT. This rearrangement joins TRBV18 to TRBJ2-2, with unresolved D. Trimming took off 3 bases at V and 2 bases at J, with 19 bases between the two ends. Germline loops: CDR1 KGHSH, CDR2 LQKENI. CDR3 size: 18 residues.